This note documents a single TCR beta chain sequence. Its target is not known. This sample was included in a study of CD4 T cells in relation to SARS-CoV-2 and coronaviruses. Germline-derived CDR1 and CDR2 are SEHNR and FQNEAQ (reference sequence). V gave up 11 bases and J gave up 9 bases, with 23 bases separating them. The CDR3 runs 14 residues. TCRdb's table, derived via immunoSEQ multiplex PCR, lists solely in-frame clones and lacks some. The data hold about 56,000 clones, with about 90% observed a single time. Whole-study findings and limits: According to naive versus memory sequencing, detected responses are memory recall, not newly primed. Pre-pandemic and post-infection samples never came from the same donor.

This receptor was obtained from an adult with COVID-19. J is TRBJ2-1 and V is TRBV7-9; D unclear. The sequenced sample consisted of naive CD4+ T cells from PBMCs. This sample's subset: naive CD4+ T cells isolated by negative enrichment. CDR3 region: CAPQSCVRDIEQFF. The DNA of the CDR3 is TGTGCCCCACAGAGTTGTGTTCGTGATATTGAGCAGTTCTTC.